This TCR beta chain comes out of a study of blood T cell repertoires in COVID-19 (TCRdb year 2020). Concerning the study at large: Samples covering the acute and convalescent phases of COVID-19 were provided by collaborators in the United States, Italy and Spain. The material from the prospective study consisted of cDNA or gDNA derived from T cells, B-cell-depleted T cells, or PBMCs. Deeply sampled blood TCRbeta repertoires from subjects exposed to, actively infected with, or recovered from COVID-19 were included in the dataset. The repertoires were made available in a free public database intended to serve as a resource for research on the immune response to SARS-CoV-2. The samples were drawn from two sources: the first 160 participants of the ongoing ImmuneRACE study, and some 1,300 subjects contributed by 6 global collaborators. Nearly every sample came with metadata listing a de-identified subject ID, COVID-19 status, age in years and sex. Where HLA class I and class II types were available, the types were taken from metadata supplied by the sample provider, not from assay-based typing. What the research found in general, with its limitations: The amount of clinical and demographic metadata varied by source and participant and was provided uncurated.

A distance of 20 bases separates the germline ends of V and J, which lose 4 bases and 4 bases respectively. Measured from the cysteine to the phenylalanine, the CDR3 is 16 residues long. The sequence is cut down to CDR3 DNA, 48 bases in frame from base 1. CDR1 SGHNT and CDR2 YYREEE are derived from the germline V gene (reference sequence). TCRbeta CDR3 regions were amplified from genomic DNA using the immunoSEQ Assay, a bias-controlled multiplex PCR. In the original analysis: The number of nucleated cells in each sample was estimated by amplification of reference gene primers within the assay. Sequence reads were collapsed and filtered to measure the absolute abundance of every unique TCRbeta CDR3 rearrangement. For each sample, productive Simpson clonality was calculated as the square root of Simpson's diversity index over productive rearrangements. Sourced from immuneACCESS, this table was stored by TCRdb with only in-frame sequences that have V and J called. A share of the clones is absent; for the studies checked, an unresolved V gene accounts for under half, and the remainder has no known explanation. That table supplies the V and J calls and clone size; D and trimming were determined from the DNA. The sample contains about 100,000 clones, around 85% of them found a single time. The leading ten clones occupy 9.5% to 15% of the sample.

As concerns this clone: The antigen it binds to is not known. No per-base quality is available; no much larger clone lies one base away.

Collaborating institutions collected whole blood in K2EDTA tubes following their own protocols. For TCRbeta analysis, collaborators shipped samples in one of three forms: frozen whole blood, isolated PBMCs, or DNA extracted from either of those sample types. This sequence was found in a human donor in a cohort sampled during active COVID-19. The specimen was peripheral blood. Rearrangement joined TRBV5-4 to TRBJ1-1, with an unclear D gene assignment. The nucleotide sequence is TGTGCCAGCAGCGTCGGGTCGGTGAGTCGTGGCACTGAAGCTTTCTTT. The encoded protein is CASSVGSVSRGTEAFF.